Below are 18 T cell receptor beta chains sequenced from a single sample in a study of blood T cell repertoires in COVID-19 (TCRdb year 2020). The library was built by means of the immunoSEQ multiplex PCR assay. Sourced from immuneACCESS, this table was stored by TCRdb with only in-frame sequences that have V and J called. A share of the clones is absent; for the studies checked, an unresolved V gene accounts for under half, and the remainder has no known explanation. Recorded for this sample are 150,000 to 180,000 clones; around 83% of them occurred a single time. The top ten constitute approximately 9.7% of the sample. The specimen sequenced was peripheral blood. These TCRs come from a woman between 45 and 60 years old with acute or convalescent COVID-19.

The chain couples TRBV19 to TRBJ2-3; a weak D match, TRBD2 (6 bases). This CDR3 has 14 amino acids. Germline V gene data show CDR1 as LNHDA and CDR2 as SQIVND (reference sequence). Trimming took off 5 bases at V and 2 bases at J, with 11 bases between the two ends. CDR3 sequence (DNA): TGTGCCAGTAGTTCGGGACTTTCCACAGATACGCAGTATTTT. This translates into CASSSGLSTDTQYF.

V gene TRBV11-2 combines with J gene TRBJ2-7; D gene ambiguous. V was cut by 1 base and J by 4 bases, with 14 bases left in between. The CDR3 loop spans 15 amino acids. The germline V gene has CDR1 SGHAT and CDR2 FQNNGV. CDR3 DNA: TGTGCCAGCAGCTTAGCGGAGCGCGGAACGTACGAGCAGTACTTC. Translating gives CASSLAERGTYEQYF. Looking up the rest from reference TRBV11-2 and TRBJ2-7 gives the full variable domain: EAGVAQSPRYKIIEKRQSVAFWCNPISGHATLYWYQQILGQGPKLLIQFQNNGVVDDSQLPKDRFSAERLKGVDSTLKIQPAKLEDSAVYLCASSLAERGTYEQYFGPGTRLTVT.

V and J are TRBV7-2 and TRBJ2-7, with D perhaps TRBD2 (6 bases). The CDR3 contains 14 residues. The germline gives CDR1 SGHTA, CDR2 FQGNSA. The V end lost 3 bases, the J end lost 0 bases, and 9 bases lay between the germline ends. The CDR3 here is CASSFGGNSYEQYF. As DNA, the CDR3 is TGTGCCAGCAGCTTTGGGGGGAACTCCTACGAGCAGTACTTC.

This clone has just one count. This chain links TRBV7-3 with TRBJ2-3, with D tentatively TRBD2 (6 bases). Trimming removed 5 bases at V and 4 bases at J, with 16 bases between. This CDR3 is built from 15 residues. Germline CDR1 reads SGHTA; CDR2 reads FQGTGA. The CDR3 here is CASSRGDRRPDTQYF. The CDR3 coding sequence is TGTGCCAGCAGCCGCGGGGATCGTCGTCCAGATACGCAGTATTTT.

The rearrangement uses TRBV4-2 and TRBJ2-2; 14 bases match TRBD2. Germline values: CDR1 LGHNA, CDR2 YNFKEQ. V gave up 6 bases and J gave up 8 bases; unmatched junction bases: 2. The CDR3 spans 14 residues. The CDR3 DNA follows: TGTGCCAGCAGGACTAGCGGGAGGGCGGGGGAGCTGTTTTTT. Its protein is CASRTSGRAGELFF.

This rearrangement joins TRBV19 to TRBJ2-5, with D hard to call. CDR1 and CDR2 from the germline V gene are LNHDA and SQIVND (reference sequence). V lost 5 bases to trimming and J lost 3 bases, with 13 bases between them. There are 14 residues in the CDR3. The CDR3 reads CASSSVGGEETQYF. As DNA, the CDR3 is TGTGCCAGTAGTTCTGTCGGCGGTGAAGAGACCCAGTACTTC.

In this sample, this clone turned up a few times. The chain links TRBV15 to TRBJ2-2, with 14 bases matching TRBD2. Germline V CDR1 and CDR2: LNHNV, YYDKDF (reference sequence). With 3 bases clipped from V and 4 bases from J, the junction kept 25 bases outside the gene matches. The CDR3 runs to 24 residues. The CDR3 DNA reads TGTGCCACCAGCAGGGGTATGGAGGCACGAATGACTAGCGGGAGGGTACGGATCACCGGGGAGCTGTTTTTT. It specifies CATSRGMEARMTSGRVRITGELFF.

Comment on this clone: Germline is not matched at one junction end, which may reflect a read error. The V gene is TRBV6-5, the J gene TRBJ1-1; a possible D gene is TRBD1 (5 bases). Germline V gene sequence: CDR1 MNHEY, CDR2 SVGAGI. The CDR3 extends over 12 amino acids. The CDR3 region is CVSRLGGTEAFF. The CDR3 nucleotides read TGTGTCAGCAGGCTGGGGGGTACTGAAGCTTTCTTT.

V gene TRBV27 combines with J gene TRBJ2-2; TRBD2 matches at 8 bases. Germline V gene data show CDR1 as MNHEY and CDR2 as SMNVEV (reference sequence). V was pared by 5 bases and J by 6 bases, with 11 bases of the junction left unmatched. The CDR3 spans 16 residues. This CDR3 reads CASSPLSLGGAGELFF. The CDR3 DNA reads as TGTGCCAGCAGTCCCTTAAGCCTCGGGGGGGCCGGGGAGCTGTTTTTT.

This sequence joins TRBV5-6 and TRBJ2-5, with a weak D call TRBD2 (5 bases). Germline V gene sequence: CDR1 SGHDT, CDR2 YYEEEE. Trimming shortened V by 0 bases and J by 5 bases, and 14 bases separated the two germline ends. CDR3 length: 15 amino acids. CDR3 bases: TGTGCCAGCAGCTTGGTTTCCGGGGTGGGGGAGACCCAGTACTTC. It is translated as CASSLVSGVGETQYF.

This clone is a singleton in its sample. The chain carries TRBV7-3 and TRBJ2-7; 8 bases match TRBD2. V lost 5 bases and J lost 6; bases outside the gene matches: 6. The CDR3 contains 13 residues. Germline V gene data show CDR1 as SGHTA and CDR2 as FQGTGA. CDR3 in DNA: TGTGCCAGCAGCGAGGGGCGGGAGGCCGAGCAGTACTTC. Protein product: CASSEGREAEQYF.

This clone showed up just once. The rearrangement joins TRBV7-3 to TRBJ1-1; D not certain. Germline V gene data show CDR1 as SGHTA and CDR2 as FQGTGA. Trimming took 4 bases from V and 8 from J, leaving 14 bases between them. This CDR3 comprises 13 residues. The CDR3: CASSSQEGTEAFF. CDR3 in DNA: TGTGCCAGCAGCTCTCAGGAGGGAACAGAAGCTTTCTTT.

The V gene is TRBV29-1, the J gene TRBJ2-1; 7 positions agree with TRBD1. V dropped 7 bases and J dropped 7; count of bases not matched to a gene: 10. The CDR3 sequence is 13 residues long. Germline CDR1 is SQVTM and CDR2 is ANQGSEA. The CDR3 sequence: CSANRGDWNEQFF. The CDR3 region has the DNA TGCAGCGCAAACAGGGGAGATTGGAATGAGCAGTTCTTC.

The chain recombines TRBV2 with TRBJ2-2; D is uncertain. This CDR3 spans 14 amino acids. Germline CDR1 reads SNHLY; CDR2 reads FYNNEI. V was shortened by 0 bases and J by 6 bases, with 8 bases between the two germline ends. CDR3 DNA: TGTGCCAGCAGTGAAGCAGCCATCGCCGGGGAGCTGTTTTTT. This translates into CASSEAAIAGELFF.

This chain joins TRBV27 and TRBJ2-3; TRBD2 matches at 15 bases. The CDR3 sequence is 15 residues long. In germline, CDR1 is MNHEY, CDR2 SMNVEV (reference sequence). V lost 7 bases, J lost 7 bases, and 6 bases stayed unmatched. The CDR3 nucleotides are TGTGCCAGCACCCCGGGACTAGCGGGAGGTAATACGCAGTATTTT. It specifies CASTPGLAGGNTQYF.

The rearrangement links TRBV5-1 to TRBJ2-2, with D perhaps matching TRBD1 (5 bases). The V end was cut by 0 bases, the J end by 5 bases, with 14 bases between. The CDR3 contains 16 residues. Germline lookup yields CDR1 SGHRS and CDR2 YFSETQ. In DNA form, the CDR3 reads TGCGCCAGCAGCTTGGGTCAAGGGGTGGCGACCGGGGAGCTGTTTTTT. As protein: CASSLGQGVATGELFF.

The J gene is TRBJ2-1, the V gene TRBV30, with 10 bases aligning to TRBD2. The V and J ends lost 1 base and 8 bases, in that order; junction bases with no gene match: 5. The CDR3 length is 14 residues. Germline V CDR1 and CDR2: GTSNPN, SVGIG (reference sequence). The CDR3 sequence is CAWSESGRAHEQFF. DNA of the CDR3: TGTGCCTGGAGTGAAAGCGGGAGGGCTCATGAGCAGTTCTTC. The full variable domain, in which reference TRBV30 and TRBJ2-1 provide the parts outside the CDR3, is SQTIHQWPATLVQPVGSPLSLECTVEGTSNPNLYWYRQAAGRGLQLLFYSVGIGQISSEVPQNLSASRPQDRQFILSSKKLLLSDSGFYLCAWSESGRAHEQFFGPGTRLTVL.

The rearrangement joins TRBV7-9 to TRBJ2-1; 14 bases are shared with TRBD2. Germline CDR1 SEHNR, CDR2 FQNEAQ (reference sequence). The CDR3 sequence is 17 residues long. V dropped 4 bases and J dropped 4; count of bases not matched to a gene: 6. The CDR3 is CASSSWGLAGEYNEQFF. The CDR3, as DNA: TGTGCCAGCAGCTCATGGGGACTAGCGGGAGAATACAATGAGCAGTTCTTC.